This record looks at one T cell receptor beta chain sequence and its context. This table comes from immunoSEQ multiplex PCR, and its TCRdb copy is limited to in-frame clones, with some not included. The table includes under 200,000 clones, over 85% detected once. This sample stems from a study of control samples from healthy donors and cancer patients. The clonotype was recovered from a woman in her thirties or forties in good health. Sequenced: blood.

Here the CDR3 reads CASLGQGGTEAFF. DNA for the CDR3: TGTGCCAGCCTGGGACAGGGAGGCACTGAAGCTTTCTTT. The genes are TRBV7-2 and TRBJ1-1; TRBD1 aligns across 9 bases. With 8 bases clipped from V and 4 bases from J, the junction kept 5 bases outside the gene matches. This CDR3 contains 13 residues. Per germline, CDR1 SGHTA and CDR2 FQGNSA.